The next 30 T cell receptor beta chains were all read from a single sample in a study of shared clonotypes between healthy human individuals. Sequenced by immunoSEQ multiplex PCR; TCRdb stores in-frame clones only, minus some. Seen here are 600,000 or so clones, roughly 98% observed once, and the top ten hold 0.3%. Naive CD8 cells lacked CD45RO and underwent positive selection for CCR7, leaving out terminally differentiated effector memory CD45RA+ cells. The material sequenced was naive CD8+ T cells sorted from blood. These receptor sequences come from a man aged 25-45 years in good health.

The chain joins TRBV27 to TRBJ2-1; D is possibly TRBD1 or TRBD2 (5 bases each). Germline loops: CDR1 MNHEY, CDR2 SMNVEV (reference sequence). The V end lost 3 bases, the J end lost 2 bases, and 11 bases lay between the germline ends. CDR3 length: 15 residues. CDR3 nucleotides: TGTGCCAGCAGTTTTATCGGGGACCCCTACAATGAGCAGTTCTTC. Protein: CASSFIGDPYNEQFF.

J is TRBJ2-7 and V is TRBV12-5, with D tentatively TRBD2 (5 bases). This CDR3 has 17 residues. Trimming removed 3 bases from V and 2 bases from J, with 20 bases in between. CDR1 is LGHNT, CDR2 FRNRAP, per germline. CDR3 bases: TGTGCTAGTGGTTTCCCTCCAGGCGAAGGCGGGCCCTACGAGCAGTACTTC. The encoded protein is CASGFPPGEGGPYEQYF.

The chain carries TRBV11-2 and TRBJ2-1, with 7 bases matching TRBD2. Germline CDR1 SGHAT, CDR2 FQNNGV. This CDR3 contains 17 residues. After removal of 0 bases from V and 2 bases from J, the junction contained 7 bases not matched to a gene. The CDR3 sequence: CASSLDPAGVAYNEQFF. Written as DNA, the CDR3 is TGTGCCAGCAGCTTAGACCCGGCGGGAGTGGCCTACAATGAGCAGTTCTTC.

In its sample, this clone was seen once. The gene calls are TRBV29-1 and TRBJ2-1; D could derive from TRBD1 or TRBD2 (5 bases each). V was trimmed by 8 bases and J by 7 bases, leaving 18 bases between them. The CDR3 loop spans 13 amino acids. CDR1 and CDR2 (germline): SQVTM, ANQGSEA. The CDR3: CSLQGPEGNEQFF. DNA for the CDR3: TGCAGCCTCCAGGGACCGGAAGGGAATGAGCAGTTCTTC.

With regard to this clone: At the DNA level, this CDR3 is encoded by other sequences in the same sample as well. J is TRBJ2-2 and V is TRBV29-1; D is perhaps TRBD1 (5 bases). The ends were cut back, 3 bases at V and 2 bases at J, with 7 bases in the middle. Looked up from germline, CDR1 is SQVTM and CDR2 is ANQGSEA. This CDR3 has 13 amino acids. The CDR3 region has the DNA TGCAGCGTTGAGGGGCAAAACACCGGGGAGCTGTTTTTT. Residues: CSVEGQNTGELFF.

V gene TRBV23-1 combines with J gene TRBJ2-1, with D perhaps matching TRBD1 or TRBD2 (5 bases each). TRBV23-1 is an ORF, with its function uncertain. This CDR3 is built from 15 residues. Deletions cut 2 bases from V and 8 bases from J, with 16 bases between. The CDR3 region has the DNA TGCGCCAGCAGTCAAGTGGACGGGACCAAGGATGAGCAGTTCTTC. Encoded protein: CASSQVDGTKDEQFF.

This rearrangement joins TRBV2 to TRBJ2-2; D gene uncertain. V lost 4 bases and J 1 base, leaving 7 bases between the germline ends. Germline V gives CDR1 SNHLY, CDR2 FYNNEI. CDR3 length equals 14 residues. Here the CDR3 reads CASSVAQNTGELFF. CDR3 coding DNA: TGTGCCAGCAGTGTGGCGCAGAACACCGGGGAGCTGTTTTTT.

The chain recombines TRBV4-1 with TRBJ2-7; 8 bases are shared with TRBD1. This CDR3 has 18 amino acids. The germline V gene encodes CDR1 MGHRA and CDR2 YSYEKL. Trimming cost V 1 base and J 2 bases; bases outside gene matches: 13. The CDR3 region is CASSQAFAGTGHTYEQYF. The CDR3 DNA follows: TGCGCCAGCAGCCAAGCCTTTGCCGGGACAGGCCATACCTACGAGCAGTACTTC.

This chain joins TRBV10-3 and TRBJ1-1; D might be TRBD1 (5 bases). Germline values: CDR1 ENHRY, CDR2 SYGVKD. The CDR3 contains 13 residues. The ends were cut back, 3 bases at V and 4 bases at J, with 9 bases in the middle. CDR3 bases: TGTGCCATCAGTGAAGGGACGGGCACTGAAGCTTTCTTT. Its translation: CAISEGTGTEAFF.

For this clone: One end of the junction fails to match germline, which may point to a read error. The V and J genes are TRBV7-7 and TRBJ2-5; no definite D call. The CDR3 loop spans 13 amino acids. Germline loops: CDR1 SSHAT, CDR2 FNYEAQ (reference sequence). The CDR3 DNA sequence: TGTGCTAGCAGCTTAATCTCTGAGGAGACCCAGTACTTC. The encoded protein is CASSLISEETQYF.

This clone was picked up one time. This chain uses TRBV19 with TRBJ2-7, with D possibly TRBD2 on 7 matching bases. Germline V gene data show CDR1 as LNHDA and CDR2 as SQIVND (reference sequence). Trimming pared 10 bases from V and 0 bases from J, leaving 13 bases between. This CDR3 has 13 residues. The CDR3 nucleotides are TGTGCCACCCTAGGGGGGGGCTCCTACGAGCAGTACTTC. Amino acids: CATLGGGSYEQYF.

The CDR3 region is CASSESGTQYF. The CDR3 DNA is TGCGCCAGCAGTGAGTCGGGTACGCAGTATTTT. This rearrangement joins TRBV10-1 to TRBJ2-3; D gene unclear. The length of the CDR3 is 11 residues. The V end was cut by 0 bases, the J end by 8 bases, with 3 bases between. Germline CDR1 and CDR2: WNHNN and SYGVQD (reference sequence).

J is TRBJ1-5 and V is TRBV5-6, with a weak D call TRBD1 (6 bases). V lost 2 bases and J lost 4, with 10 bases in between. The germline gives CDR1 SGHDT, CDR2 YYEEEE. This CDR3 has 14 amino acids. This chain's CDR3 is CASSLNRVNQPQHF. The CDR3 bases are TGTGCCAGCAGCTTAAACAGGGTGAATCAGCCCCAGCATTTT.

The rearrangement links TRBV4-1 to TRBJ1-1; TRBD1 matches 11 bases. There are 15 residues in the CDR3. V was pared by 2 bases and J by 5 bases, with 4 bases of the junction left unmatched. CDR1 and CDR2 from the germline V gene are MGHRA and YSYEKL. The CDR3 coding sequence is TGCGCCAGCAGCCAATCCGGGACAGGGGGGACTGAAGCTTTCTTT. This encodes CASSQSGTGGTEAFF.

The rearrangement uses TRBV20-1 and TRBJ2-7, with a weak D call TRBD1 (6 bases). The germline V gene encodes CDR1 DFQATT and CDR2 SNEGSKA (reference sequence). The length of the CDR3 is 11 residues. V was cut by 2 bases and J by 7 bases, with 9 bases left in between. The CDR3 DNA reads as TGCAGTGCTAGACAGGGGAAAGAGCAGTACTTC. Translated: CSARQGKEQYF.

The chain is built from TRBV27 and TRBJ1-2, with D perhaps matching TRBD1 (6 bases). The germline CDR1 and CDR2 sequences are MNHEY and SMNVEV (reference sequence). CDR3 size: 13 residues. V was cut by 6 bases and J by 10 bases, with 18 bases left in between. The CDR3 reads CASSPGVRHVYTF. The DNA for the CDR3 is TGTGCCAGCAGCCCAGGGGTGAGGCACGTCTACACCTTC.

The CDR3 is CSVEDRGQNYGYTF. DNA for the CDR3: TGCAGCGTTGAAGATCGCGGCCAGAATTATGGCTACACCTTC. The chain combines TRBV29-1 with TRBJ1-2; D uncertain. Trimming cost V 0 bases and J 5 bases, with 13 bases left between them. Germline CDR1 SQVTM, CDR2 ANQGSEA. CDR3 size: 14 residues.

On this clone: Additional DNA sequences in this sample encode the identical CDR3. The CDR3 coding sequence is TGTGCCAGCAGTGGTGGTTACTACGAGCAGTACTTC. It specifies CASSGGYYEQYF. The rearrangement joins TRBV2 to TRBJ2-7, with unresolved D. The germline V gene has CDR1 SNHLY and CDR2 FYNNEI. The CDR3 spans 12 residues. With 4 bases removed from V and 3 bases from J, the gap between germline ends came to 7 bases.

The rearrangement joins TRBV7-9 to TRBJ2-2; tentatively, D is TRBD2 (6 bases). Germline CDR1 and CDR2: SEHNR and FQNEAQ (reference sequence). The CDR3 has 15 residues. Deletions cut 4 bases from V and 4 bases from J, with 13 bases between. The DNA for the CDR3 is TGTGCCAGCAGCTGGGCGGGGACCTCCACCGGGGAGCTGTTTTTT. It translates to CASSWAGTSTGELFF.

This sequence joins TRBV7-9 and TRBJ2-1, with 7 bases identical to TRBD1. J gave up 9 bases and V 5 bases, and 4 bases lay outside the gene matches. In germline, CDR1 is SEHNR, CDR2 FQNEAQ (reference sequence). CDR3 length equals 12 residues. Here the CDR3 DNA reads TGTGCCAGCAGCCCAGGGGGTGGTGAGCAGTTCTTC. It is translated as CASSPGGGEQFF.

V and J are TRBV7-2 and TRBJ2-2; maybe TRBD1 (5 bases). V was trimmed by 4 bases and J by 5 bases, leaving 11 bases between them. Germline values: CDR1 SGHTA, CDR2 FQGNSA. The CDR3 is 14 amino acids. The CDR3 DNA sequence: TGTGCCAGCAGCTATTTGACAGCGACCGGGGAGCTGTTTTTT. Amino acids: CASSYLTATGELFF. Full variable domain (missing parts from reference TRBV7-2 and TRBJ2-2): GAGVSQSPSNKVTEKGKDVELRCDPISGHTALYWYRQSLGQGLEFLIYFQGNSAPDKSGLPSDRFSAERTGGSVSTLTIQRTQQEDSAVYLCASSYLTATGELFFGEGSRLTVL.

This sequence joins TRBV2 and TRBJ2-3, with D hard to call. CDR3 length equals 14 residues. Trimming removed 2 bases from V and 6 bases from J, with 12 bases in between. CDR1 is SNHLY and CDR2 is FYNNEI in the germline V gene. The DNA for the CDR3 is TGTGCCAGCAGTGAACATCCTCCTGGTGATACGCAGTATTTT. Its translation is CASSEHPPGDTQYF.

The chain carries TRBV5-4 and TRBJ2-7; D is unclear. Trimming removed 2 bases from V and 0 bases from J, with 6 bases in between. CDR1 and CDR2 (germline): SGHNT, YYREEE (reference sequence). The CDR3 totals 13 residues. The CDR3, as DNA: TGTGCCAGCAGCTTTGGAGACTCCTACGAGCAGTACTTC. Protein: CASSFGDSYEQYF. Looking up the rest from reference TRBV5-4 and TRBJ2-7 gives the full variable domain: ETGVTQSPTHLIKTRGQQVTLRCSSQSGHNTVSWYQQALGQGPQFIFQYYREEENGRGNFPPRFSGLQFPNYSSELNVNALELDDSALYLCASSFGDSYEQYFGPGTRLTVT.

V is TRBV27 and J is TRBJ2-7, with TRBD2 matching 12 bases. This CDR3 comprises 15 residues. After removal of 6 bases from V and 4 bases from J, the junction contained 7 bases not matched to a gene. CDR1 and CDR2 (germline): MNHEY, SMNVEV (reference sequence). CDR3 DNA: TGTGCCAGCAGCACCGCCACTAGCGGGAGGTACGAGCAGTACTTC. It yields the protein CASSTATSGRYEQYF.

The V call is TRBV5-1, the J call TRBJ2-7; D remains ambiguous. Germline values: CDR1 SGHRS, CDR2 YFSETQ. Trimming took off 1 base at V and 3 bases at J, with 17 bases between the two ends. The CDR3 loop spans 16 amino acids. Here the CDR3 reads CASSLSLGEQDYEQYF. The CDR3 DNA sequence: TGCGCCAGCAGCTTGAGCCTCGGAGAGCAAGACTACGAGCAGTACTTC.

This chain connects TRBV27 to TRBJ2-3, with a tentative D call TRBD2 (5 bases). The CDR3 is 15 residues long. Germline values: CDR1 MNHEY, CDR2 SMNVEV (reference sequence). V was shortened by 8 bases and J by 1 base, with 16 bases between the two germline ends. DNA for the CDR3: TGTGCCAGCGACTATCTCGGCGGGCGCACAGATACGCAGTATTTT. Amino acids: CASDYLGGRTDTQYF.

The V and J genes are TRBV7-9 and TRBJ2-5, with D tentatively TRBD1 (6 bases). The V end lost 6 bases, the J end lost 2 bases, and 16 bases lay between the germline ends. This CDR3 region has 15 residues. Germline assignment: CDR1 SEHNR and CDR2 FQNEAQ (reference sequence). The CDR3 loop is CASRRQTGSQETQYF. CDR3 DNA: TGTGCCAGCAGAAGGCAAACAGGGTCGCAAGAGACCCAGTACTTC.

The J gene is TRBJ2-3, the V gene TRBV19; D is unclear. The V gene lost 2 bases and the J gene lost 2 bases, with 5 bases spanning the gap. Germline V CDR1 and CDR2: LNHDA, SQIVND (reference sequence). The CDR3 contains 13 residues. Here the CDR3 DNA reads TGTGCCAGTAGTATAATTTACACAGATACGCAGTATTTT. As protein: CASSIIYTDTQYF.

The CDR3 spells CASSLVQDNTGELFF. The CDR3 nucleotides are TGCGCCAGCAGCTTGGTGCAGGACAACACCGGGGAGCTGTTTTTT. The chain combines TRBV5-1 with TRBJ2-2, with D hard to call. The V gene lost 0 bases and the J gene lost 2 bases, with 8 bases spanning the gap. The germline V gene has CDR1 SGHRS and CDR2 YFSETQ. This CDR3 has 15 residues.

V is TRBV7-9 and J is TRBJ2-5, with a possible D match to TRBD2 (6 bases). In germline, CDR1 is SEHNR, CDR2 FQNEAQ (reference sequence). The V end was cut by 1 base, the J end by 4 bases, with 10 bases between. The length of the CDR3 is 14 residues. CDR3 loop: CASSLEGTLETQYF. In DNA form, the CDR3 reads TGTGCCAGCAGCTTAGAAGGGACTTTAGAGACCCAGTACTTC.